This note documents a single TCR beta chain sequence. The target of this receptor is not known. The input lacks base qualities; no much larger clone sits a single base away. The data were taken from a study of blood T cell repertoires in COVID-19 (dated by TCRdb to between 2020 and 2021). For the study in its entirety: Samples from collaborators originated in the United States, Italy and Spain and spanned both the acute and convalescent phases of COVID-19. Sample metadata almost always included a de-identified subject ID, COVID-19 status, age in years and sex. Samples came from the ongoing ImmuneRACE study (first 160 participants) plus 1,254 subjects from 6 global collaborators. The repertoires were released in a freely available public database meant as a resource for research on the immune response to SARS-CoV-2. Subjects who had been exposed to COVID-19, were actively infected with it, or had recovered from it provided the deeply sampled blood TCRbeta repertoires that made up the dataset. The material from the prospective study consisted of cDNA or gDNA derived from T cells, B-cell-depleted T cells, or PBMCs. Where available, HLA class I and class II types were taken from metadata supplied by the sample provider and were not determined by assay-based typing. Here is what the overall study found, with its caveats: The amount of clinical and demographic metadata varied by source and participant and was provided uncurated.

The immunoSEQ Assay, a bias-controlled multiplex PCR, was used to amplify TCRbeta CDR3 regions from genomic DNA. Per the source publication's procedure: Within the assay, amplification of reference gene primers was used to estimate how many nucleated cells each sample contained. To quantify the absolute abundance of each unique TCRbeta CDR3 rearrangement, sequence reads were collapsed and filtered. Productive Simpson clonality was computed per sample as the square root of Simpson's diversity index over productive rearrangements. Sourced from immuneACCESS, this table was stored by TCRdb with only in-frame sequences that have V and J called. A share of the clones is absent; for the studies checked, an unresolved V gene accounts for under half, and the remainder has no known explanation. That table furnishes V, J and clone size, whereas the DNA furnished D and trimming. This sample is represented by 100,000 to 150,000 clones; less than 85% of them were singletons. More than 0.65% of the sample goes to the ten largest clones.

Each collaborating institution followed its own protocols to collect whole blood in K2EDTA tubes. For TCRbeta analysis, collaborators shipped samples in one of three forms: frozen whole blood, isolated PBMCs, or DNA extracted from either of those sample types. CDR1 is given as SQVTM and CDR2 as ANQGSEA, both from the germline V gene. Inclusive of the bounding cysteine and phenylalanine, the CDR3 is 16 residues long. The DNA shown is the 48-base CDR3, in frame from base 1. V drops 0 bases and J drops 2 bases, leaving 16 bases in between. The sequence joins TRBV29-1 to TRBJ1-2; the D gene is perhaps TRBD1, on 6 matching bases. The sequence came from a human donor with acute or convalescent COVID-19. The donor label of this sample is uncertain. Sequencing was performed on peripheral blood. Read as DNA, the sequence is TGCAGCGTTGAAGAGTGGGGGCAGTTCCCAAACTATGGCTACACCTTC. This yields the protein CSVEEWGQFPNYGYTF.